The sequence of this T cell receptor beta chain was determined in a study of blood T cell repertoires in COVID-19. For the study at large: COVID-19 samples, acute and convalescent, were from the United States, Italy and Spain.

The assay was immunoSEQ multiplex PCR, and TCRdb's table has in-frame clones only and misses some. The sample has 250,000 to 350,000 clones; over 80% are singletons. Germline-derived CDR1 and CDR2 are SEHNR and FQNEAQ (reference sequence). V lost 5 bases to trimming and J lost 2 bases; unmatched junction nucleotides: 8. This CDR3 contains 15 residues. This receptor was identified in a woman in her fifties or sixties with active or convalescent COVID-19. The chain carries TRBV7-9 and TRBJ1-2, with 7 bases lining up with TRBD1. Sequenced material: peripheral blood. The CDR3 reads CASSRRGGGNYGYTF. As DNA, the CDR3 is TGTGCCAGCAGCCGCCGAGGAGGGGGCAACTATGGCTACACCTTC.